These T cell receptor beta chains were read from a single sample in a study of T cell changes during pregnancy in multiple sclerosis. Data came from immunoSEQ multiplex PCR; TCRdb stores just in-frame clones and leaves some out. The sample holds over 50,000 clones, around nine tenths seen once. The material sequenced was peripheral blood, taken in the third trimester of pregnancy. Receptors were obtained from a female donor in good health, enrolled as a control in a pregnancy study. CDR3s include the opening cysteine and the closing phenylalanine or tryptophan. Fields, in order: D gene, J gene, V gene, clone size, CDR3 protein, CDR3 DNA. The D gene is left open where the match is weak. Part of the rows lack a size; the others show once, few, many or a class for expanded clones.

>TRBD2|TRBJ2-1|TRBV4-2|-
CASSQDHGLAALIF
TGTGCCAGCAGCCAAGATCATGGACTAGCGGCCTTGATCTTC
>TRBD2|TRBJ2-5|TRBV18|once
CASSPLAGGTQYF
TGTGCCAGCTCACCACTAGCGGGGGGGACCCAGTACTTC
>-|TRBJ2-5|TRBV27|-
CASSLAGASGGTQYF
TGTGCCAGCAGTTTAGCGGGGGCCTCGGGGGGGACCCAGTACTTC
>-|TRBJ1-2|TRBV7-3|-
CASSYRARGGYTF
TGTGCCAGCAGCTATAGGGCCCGAGGGGGCTACACCTTC
>-|TRBJ1-2|TRBV5-6|-
CASSLVSYGYTF
TGTGCCAGCAGCTTGGTGAGCTATGGCTACACCTTC
>TRBD1|TRBJ2-2|TRBV18|-
CASSPRATGGVGELFF
TGTGCCAGCTCACCACGGGCGACAGGGGGAGTCGGGGAGCTGTTTTTT
>TRBD1|TRBJ1-1|TRBV7-9|-
CASSLEGTAEAFF
TGTGCCAGCAGCTTAGAGGGGACAGCCGAAGCTTTCTTT
>TRBD1|TRBJ1-2|TRBV5-4|once
CASSSKWDRISLDGYTF
TGTGCCAGCAGCTCAAAATGGGACAGAATCAGTCTGGATGGCTACACCTTC
>-|TRBJ2-3|TRBV6-5|once
CASSKTVSTDTQYF
TGTGCCAGCAGCAAGACAGTTAGCACAGATACGCAGTATTTT
>-|TRBJ2-1|TRBV27|once
CASKSRDSSSYNEQFF
TGTGCCAGCAAATCCCGGGACTCGAGCTCCTACAATGAGCAGTTCTTC
>TRBD2|TRBJ2-7|TRBV28|-
CASTGQVPGLASYEQYF
TGTGCCAGCACGGGACAGGTTCCGGGACTAGCGTCCTACGAGCAGTACTTC
>-|TRBJ1-1|TRBV4-3|-
CASSQYKGGGTEAFF
TGCGCCAGCAGCCAGTATAAGGGGGGGGGCACTGAAGCTTTCTTT
>-|TRBJ2-7|TRBV6-4|-
CAGSGQPYEQYF
TGTGCCGGTTCTGGACAGCCCTACGAGCAGTACTTC
>TRBD1|TRBJ2-1|TRBV7-3|-
CASSLTGDRANEQFF
TGTGCCAGCAGCTTAACCGGGGACAGGGCGAATGAGCAGTTCTTC
>-|TRBJ2-7|TRBV29-1|-
CSVEDTNSYEQYF
TGCAGCGTTGAGGACACCAACTCCTACGAGCAGTACTTC
>TRBD1|TRBJ2-2|TRBV28|-
CASSLSTGDTGELFF
TGTGCCAGCAGTTTATCTACAGGGGACACCGGGGAGCTGTTTTTT
>TRBD1|TRBJ2-2|TRBV29-1|-
CSVGTGGWVQNTGELFF
TGCAGCGTTGGGACAGGGGGTTGGGTACAGAACACCGGGGAGCTGTTTTTT
>-|TRBJ2-7|TRBV6-6|-
CASSFPGEVRDYEQYF
TGTGCCAGCAGTTTTCCGGGGGAGGTAAGGGATTACGAGCAGTACTTC
>TRBD1|TRBJ2-2|TRBV6-5|once
CATSDRGLTGELFF
TGTGCCACCTCAGACAGGGGGCTCACCGGGGAGCTGTTTTTT
>TRBD1|TRBJ2-1|TRBV10-3|-
CAISGHIRDSNEQFF
TGTGCCATCAGTGGTCATATACGGGACAGCAATGAGCAGTTCTTC
>TRBD2|TRBJ2-1|TRBV6-6|-
CASSPQTSGGRNEQFF
TGTGCCAGCAGCCCCCAGACTAGCGGGGGGAGGAATGAGCAGTTCTTC
>-|TRBJ2-4|TRBV5-5|-
CASSLEGSFAIIQYF
TGTGCCAGCAGCTTGGAAGGGAGTTTTGCCATTATTCAGTACTTC
>-|TRBJ1-1|TRBV7-9|-
CASSPGQAGKAFF
TGTGCCAGCAGCCCAGGACAAGCAGGAAAAGCTTTCTTT
>TRBD1|TRBJ2-7|TRBV27|-
CASSFPITGGNYYEQYF
TGTGCCAGCAGTTTTCCCATCACAGGGGGTAACTACTACGAGCAGTACTTC
>-|TRBJ2-5|TRBV4-1|-
CASSLAGGETQYF
TGCGCCAGCAGCCTGGCGGGCGGTGAGACCCAGTACTTC
>TRBD1|TRBJ2-3|TRBV27|-
CASSPGQGADTQYF
TGTGCCAGCAGTCCGGGACAGGGGGCAGATACGCAGTATTTT
>-|TRBJ2-1|TRBV9|medium-sized
CASSVGGTNEQFF
TGTGCCAGCAGCGTAGGAGGGACTAATGAGCAGTTCTTC
>-|TRBJ1-2|TRBV6-1|-
CASSEGGRLRGYTF
TGTGCCAGCAGTGAAGGAGGGAGATTGAGAGGCTACACCTTC
>TRBD2|TRBJ2-3|TRBV10-3|-
CAASSGGGKDTQYF
TGTGCTGCCTCTAGCGGGGGGGGGAAAGATACGCAGTATTTT
>TRBD1|TRBJ2-1|TRBV11-2|-
CASSRRTGGDEQFF
TGTGCCAGCAGTCGCCGGACAGGGGGCGATGAGCAGTTCTTC
>-|TRBJ1-6|TRBV11-1|-
CASSMDRGYNSPLHF
TGTGCCAGCAGCATGGACAGAGGCTATAATTCACCCCTCCACTTT
>-|TRBJ2-3|TRBV5-1|-
CASSGGGATDTQYF
TGCGCCAGCAGCGGTGGGGGGGCTACAGATACGCAGTATTTT
>TRBD2|TRBJ2-3|TRBV5-4|-
CASSPQTSRTDTQYF
TGTGCCAGCAGCCCTCAGACTAGCAGGACAGATACGCAGTATTTT
>TRBD1|TRBJ2-7|TRBV28|-
CASSFGAGGYEQYF
TGTGCCAGCAGTTTTGGGGCAGGGGGTTACGAGCAGTACTTC
>-|TRBJ1-2|TRBV6-5|once
CASSYFGEGYGYTF
TGTGCCAGCAGTTACTTCGGGGAGGGGTATGGCTACACCTTC
>-|TRBJ2-3|TRBV19|-
CATRDPGGTDTQYF
TGTGCCACCAGAGACCCGGGGGGCACAGATACGCAGTATTTT
>-|TRBJ1-5|TRBV4-1|-
CASSHTRGNQPQHF
TGCGCCAGCAGCCACACCCGGGGAAATCAGCCCCAGCATTTT
>TRBD1|TRBJ1-4|TRBV2|-
CASSFQGAGEKLFF
TGTGCCAGCAGCTTTCAGGGGGCAGGGGAAAAACTGTTTTTT
>-|TRBJ2-6|TRBV11-3|-
CASSRGTMNSGANVLTF
TGTGCCAGCAGTCGGGGGACCATGAACTCTGGGGCCAACGTCCTGACTTTC
>-|TRBJ2-3|TRBV28|-
CASSFGTRGTTSTDTQYF
TGTGCCAGCAGTTTTGGGACAAGGGGGACGACTAGCACAGATACGCAGTATTTT
>TRBD1|TRBJ1-4|TRBV19|-
CASSRQGAAEKLFF
TGTGCCAGTAGTAGGCAGGGGGCGGCGGAAAAACTGTTTTTT
>-|TRBJ2-7|TRBV6-5|-
CASSYTGTGEQYF
TGTGCCAGCAGTTACACGGGAACGGGAGAGCAGTACTTC
>-|TRBJ2-2|TRBV4-1|-
CASSQDTAGNSAGELFF
TGCGCCAGCAGCCAAGATACGGCAGGAAACTCGGCCGGGGAGCTGTTTTTT
>TRBD2|TRBJ2-7|TRBV18|-
CASAPGGREQYF
TGTGCCAGCGCTCCGGGGGGACGCGAGCAGTACTTC
>-|TRBJ1-1|TRBV18|-
CASSPRTVMNTEAFF
TGTGCCAGCTCACCTCGGACAGTGATGAACACTGAAGCTTTCTTT
>-|TRBJ2-6|TRBV5-8|-
CASRAGWTGANVLTF
TGTGCCAGCAGGGCAGGGTGGACTGGGGCCAACGTCCTGACTTTC
>TRBD1|TRBJ2-3|TRBV7-8|-
CASSLDEGAGDTQYF
TGTGCCAGCAGCTTAGATGAGGGGGCAGGAGATACGCAGTATTTT
>-|TRBJ1-1|TRBV28|-
CASSLSRGGGTEAFF
TGTGCCAGCAGTTTATCCAGGGGCGGTGGCACTGAAGCTTTCTTT
>TRBD1|TRBJ1-6|TRBV14|-
CASSRDRGYSPLHF
TGTGCCAGCAGCCGAGACAGGGGGTATTCACCCCTCCACTTT